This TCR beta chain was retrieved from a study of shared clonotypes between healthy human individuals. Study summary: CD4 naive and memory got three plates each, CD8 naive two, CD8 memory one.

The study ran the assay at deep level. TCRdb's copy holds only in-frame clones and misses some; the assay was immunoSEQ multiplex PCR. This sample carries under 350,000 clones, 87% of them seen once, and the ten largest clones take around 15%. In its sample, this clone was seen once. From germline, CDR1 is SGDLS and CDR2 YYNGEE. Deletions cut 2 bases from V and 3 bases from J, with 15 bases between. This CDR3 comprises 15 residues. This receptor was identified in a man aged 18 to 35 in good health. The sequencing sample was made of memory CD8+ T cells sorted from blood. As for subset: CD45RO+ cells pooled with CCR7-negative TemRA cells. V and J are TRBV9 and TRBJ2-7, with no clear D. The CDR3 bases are TGTGCCAGCAGCGTCGACTTTAGTTCATTCTACGAGCAGTACTTC. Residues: CASSVDFSSFYEQYF.